This T cell receptor beta chain was captured in a study of neoadjuvant anti-PD-1 for oral cavity cancer. TCRdb keeps only in-frame clones here, not all; method: immunoSEQ multiplex PCR. The data contain tens of thousands of clones, 40% to 50% of them seen just once; the ten biggest clones take up around 40%. V was trimmed by 8 bases and J by 1 base, leaving 8 bases between them. Germline CDR1 and CDR2: SNHLY and FYNNEI. The CDR3 consists of 12 residues. This clone was recorded a few times. Time point noted: after neoadjuvant nivolumab, at surgical resection. The rearrangement links TRBV2 to TRBJ2-5; possible D gene TRBD2, 5 bases. The sequencing used tumor tissue, collected after nivolumab (anti-PD-1) treatment. The source of this sequence is a person aged 35-79 years with oral cavity squamous cell carcinoma. CDR3 in amino acids: CASADFQETQYF. In nucleotides, the CDR3 is TGTGCCAGCGCGGACTTCCAAGAGACCCAGTACTTC.